The rows below give T cell receptor beta chains drawn from one sample of a study of technical replicates of blood from a handful of donors. Repertoires were generated with immunoSEQ multiplex PCR, while TCRdb's copy carries only in-frame clones and drops some. The sample lists tens of thousands of clones; about 89% were seen once. Sequencing input: T cells isolated from PBMCs. These receptors were collected from a human donor in good health. CDR3s include the opening cysteine and the closing phenylalanine or tryptophan. Each record gives: J gene, V gene, CDR3 protein.

j_gene: TRBJ1-3; v_gene: TRBV7-8; CDR3aa: CASSSSGFSGNTIYF
j_gene: TRBJ2-1; v_gene: TRBV15; CDR3aa: CATSRSRGVGSYNEQFF
j_gene: TRBJ2-1; v_gene: TRBV7-2; CDR3aa: CASSFGLGSYNEQFF
j_gene: TRBJ1-1; v_gene: TRBV6-1; CDR3aa: CASSLDQGDTEAFF
j_gene: TRBJ2-7; v_gene: TRBV4-1; CDR3aa: CASSQEPGTSASYEQYF
j_gene: TRBJ1-1; v_gene: TRBV5-1; CDR3aa: CASSPARTVNTEAFF
j_gene: TRBJ2-5; v_gene: TRBV10-3; CDR3aa: CAVGTSGGNQETQYF
j_gene: TRBJ1-6; v_gene: TRBV14; CDR3aa: CASSPYGTGVSSSPLHF
j_gene: TRBJ2-5; v_gene: TRBV5-1; CDR3aa: CASSGGGGDQETQYF
j_gene: TRBJ2-1; v_gene: TRBV6-5; CDR3aa: CASYRQGLYNEQFF
j_gene: TRBJ2-7; v_gene: TRBV4-1; CDR3aa: CASSQGYRQMPYEQYF
j_gene: TRBJ2-7; v_gene: TRBV11-1; CDR3aa: CASSRGGTPGEQYF
j_gene: TRBJ2-2; v_gene: TRBV10-2; CDR3aa: CASSDPGATGELFF
j_gene: TRBJ1-1; v_gene: TRBV30; CDR3aa: CAWGREGSVAFF
j_gene: TRBJ2-5; v_gene: TRBV30; CDR3aa: CAWGTGWKETQYF
j_gene: TRBJ1-1; v_gene: TRBV18; CDR3aa: CASSPADSTLDTEAFF
j_gene: TRBJ1-5; v_gene: TRBV7-6; CDR3aa: CASSLRTGKGQPQHF
j_gene: TRBJ1-1; v_gene: TRBV4-1; CDR3aa: CASSQADRVFEAFF
j_gene: TRBJ2-5; v_gene: TRBV6-1; CDR3aa: CASQGQETQYF
j_gene: TRBJ1-1; v_gene: TRBV7-8; CDR3aa: CASSLVTGKLNTEAFF
j_gene: TRBJ2-3; v_gene: TRBV7-9; CDR3aa: CASSLPDITDTQYF
j_gene: TRBJ2-3; v_gene: TRBV4-2; CDR3aa: CASSPPPGDEDTQYF
j_gene: TRBJ2-1; v_gene: TRBV7-2; CDR3aa: CASSLSTATYNEQFF
j_gene: TRBJ2-1; v_gene: TRBV19; CDR3aa: CASSNSENEPVEQFF
j_gene: TRBJ2-3; v_gene: TRBV15; CDR3aa: CATQELAGGRGTRDTQYF
j_gene: TRBJ2-2; v_gene: TRBV6-4; CDR3aa: CASSSGTGTGELFF